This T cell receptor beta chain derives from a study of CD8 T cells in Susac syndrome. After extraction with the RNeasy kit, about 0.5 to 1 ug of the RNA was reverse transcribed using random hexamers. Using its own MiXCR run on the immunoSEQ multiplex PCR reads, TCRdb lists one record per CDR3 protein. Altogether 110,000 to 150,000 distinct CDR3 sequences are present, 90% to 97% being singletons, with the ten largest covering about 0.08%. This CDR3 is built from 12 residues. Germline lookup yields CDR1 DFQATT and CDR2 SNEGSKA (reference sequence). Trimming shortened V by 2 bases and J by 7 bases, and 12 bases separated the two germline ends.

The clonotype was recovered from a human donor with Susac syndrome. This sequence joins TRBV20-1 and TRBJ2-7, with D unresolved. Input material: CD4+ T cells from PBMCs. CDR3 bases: TGCAGTGCTAGAAGGTCCGGCGTGGAGCAGTACTTC. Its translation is CSARRSGVEQYF.